Listed below are T cell receptor beta chains from one sample, sequenced in a study of blood T cell repertoires in COVID-19. Profiling relied on immunoSEQ multiplex PCR, and the TCRdb table lists in-frame clones only, not all of them. The table includes about 230,000 clones, 88% detected once. Specimen: PBMCs or T cells enriched from blood (not recorded which). The source is a woman aged 40 to 50 with acute COVID-19. Each CDR3 is given with its conserved first and last residue. Fields, in order: J gene, V gene, D gene, clone size, CDR3 protein, CDR3 DNA. D genes are given only for firm matches. A row's size may be missing; if present it is once, few, many or a size class.

TRBJ2-7,TRBV11-2,TRBD1,.,CASSLGLQGTGGLILEQYF,TGTGCCAGCAGCTTGGGTCTACAAGGGACAGGGGGGTTGATCCTCGAGCAGTACTTC
TRBJ1-6,TRBV27,TRBD1,.,CASSRGQGRSPLHF,TGTGCCAGCAGCAGGGGACAGGGAAGGTCACCCCTCCACTTT
TRBJ1-1,TRBV5-1,.,.,CASSWAGTEAFF,TGCGCCAGCAGCTGGGCGGGGACTGAAGCTTTCTTT
TRBJ2-5,TRBV11-2,TRBD2,.,CASSPWGGYKRTQYF,TGTGCCAGCAGCCCCTGGGGGGGTTACAAGAGAACCCAGTACTTC
TRBJ2-1,TRBV15,TRBD1,.,CATSKLQGRTGEFF,TGTGCCACCAGCAAGCTGCAGGGAAGGACAGGGGAGTTCTTC
TRBJ2-2,TRBV5-4,.,few,CAATGKPTGELFF,TGTGCCGCAACAGGGAAACCCACCGGGGAGCTGTTTTTT
TRBJ1-5,TRBV19,.,.,CASSIDNLGPKGPQHF,TGTGCCAGTAGTATAGACAATTTGGGGCCGAAGGGGCCCCAGCATTTT
TRBJ2-1,TRBV7-9,TRBD2,.,CASSPAVGTRYNEQFF,TGTGCCAGCAGCCCCGCTGTCGGGACTAGGTACAATGAGCAGTTCTTC
TRBJ1-2,TRBV18,.,once,CASSRTLYYGYTF,TGTGCCAGCTCCCGAACTTTGTACTATGGCTACACCTTC
TRBJ2-5,TRBV18,.,.,CASSPVNQETQYF,TGTGCCAGCTCACCCGTAAACCAAGAGACCCAGTACTTC
TRBJ1-5,TRBV19,TRBD1,.,CASSMGTGPQHF,TGTGCCAGTAGTATGGGGACAGGGCCCCAGCATTTT
TRBJ1-5,TRBV10-3,TRBD1,few,CAIRRTGGDQPQHF,TGTGCCATCAGGAGGACAGGGGGAGATCAGCCCCAGCATTTT
TRBJ2-1,TRBV6-4,TRBD2,.,CASSQLAGGSEQFF,TGTGCCAGCAGCCAACTAGCGGGGGGGAGTGAGCAGTTCTTC
TRBJ1-5,TRBV3-1/TRBV3-2,TRBD1,.,CASSQDRGEPQHF,TGTGCCAGCAGCCAGGACAGGGGGGAGCCCCAGCATTTT
TRBJ2-3,TRBV7-2,TRBD2,.,CASSTSGTSGSVNTDTQYF,TGTGCCAGCAGCACATCCGGGACTAGCGGGAGTGTGAACACAGATACGCAGTATTTT
TRBJ2-2,TRBV19,.,.,CASTFVGAKSGELFF,TGTGCCAGTACCTTTGTGGGGGCGAAGAGCGGGGAGCTGTTTTTT
TRBJ1-3,TRBV4-1,TRBD1,.,CASSQAGGFGNTIYF,TGCGCCAGCAGCCAAGCAGGGGGCTTTGGAAACACCATATATTTT
TRBJ2-7,TRBV29-1,TRBD1,.,CSVRQGAYEQYF,TGCAGCGTCCGACAGGGGGCTTACGAGCAGTACTTC
TRBJ1-2,TRBV11-2,TRBD1,.,CASSDDRGHYGYTF,TGTGCCAGCAGCGATGACAGGGGGCACTATGGCTACACCTTC
TRBJ1-4,TRBV5-1,.,.,CASSLWAGNEKLFF,TGCGCCAGCAGCTTGTGGGCAGGGAATGAAAAACTGTTTTTT
TRBJ2-1,TRBV24-1,TRBD2,.,CATSDSLLAASYNEQFF,TGTGCCACCAGTGACTCTCTCCTAGCGGCCTCCTACAATGAGCAGTTCTTC
TRBJ1-4,TRBV5-4,.,.,CASSLGLNEKLFF,TGTGCCAGCAGCTTGGGACTAAATGAAAAACTGTTTTTT
TRBJ1-2,TRBV2,TRBD1,.,CAISQGTYGYTF,TGTGCCATTTCACAGGGGACCTATGGCTACACCTTC
TRBJ1-5,TRBV2,.,once,CASTENQGFQPQHF,TGTGCCAGCACGGAAAACCAGGGCTTTCAGCCCCAGCATTTT
TRBJ1-2,TRBV18,.,.,CASSPTEGRANYGYTF,TGTGCCAGCTCACCCACAGAAGGGAGAGCTAACTATGGCTACACCTTC
TRBJ1-1,TRBV7-9,.,.,CASSPGQNRPNTEAFF,TGTGCCAGCAGCCCAGGACAAAATAGACCAAACACTGAAGCTTTCTTT
TRBJ1-5,TRBV27,TRBD1,.,CASSPLDRGRSNQPQHF,TGTGCCAGCAGTCCCCTGGACAGGGGTCGTAGCAATCAGCCCCAGCATTTT
TRBJ2-3,TRBV5-4,.,.,CASSLAPVDTQYF,TGTGCCAGCAGCTTGGCCCCAGTAGATACGCAGTATTTT
TRBJ1-2,TRBV11-3,TRBD1,.,CASSPTGTGAFSGYTF,TGTGCCAGCAGCCCCACCGGGACAGGGGCCTTTTCGGGCTACACCTTC
TRBJ1-1,TRBV5-1,TRBD1,few,CASSFGQAKGTEAFF,TGCGCCAGCAGCTTTGGACAGGCCAAAGGGACTGAAGCTTTCTTT
TRBJ2-1,TRBV6-2/TRBV6-3,TRBD2,.,CASSGLYWTSGAYPYNEQFF,TGTGCCAGCAGTGGCCTCTACTGGACTAGCGGGGCCTATCCCTACAATGAGCAGTTCTTC
TRBJ2-5,TRBV5-1,TRBD2,once,CASSLGGTSAQETQYF,TGCGCCAGCAGCTTGGGGGGGACTAGCGCCCAAGAGACCCAGTACTTC
TRBJ2-1,TRBV30,TRBD1,.,CAWTTGAGWNEQFF,TGTGCCTGGACCACAGGGGCAGGGTGGAATGAGCAGTTCTTC